The entry below describes one TCR beta chain. Its antigen is not identified. These data come from a study of PD-L1 blockade in urothelial cancer. Looking at the study overall: About 85% of the 29 patients were males with bladder-origin urothelial cancer. When blood samples were assessed, the median T cell count was about 130,000. Findings of the study overall: Below-median blood TCR clonality before treatment forecast better survival.

The CDR3 is 15 amino acids. V was clipped by 8 bases and J by 1 base, with 12 bases between them. Germline CDR1 reads MNHEY; CDR2 reads SMNVEV (reference sequence). Spiking of synthetic TCR analog templates was performed in each PCR. Some clones are missing from TCRdb's copy, which holds only in-frame ones; the method was immunoSEQ multiplex PCR. Of tens of thousands of clones in the sample, 84% were seen once. The time point: pretreatment peripheral blood. This receptor was identified in a man aged 55 to 70 with urothelial cancer. The chain employs TRBV27 and TRBJ1-6; no definite D call. The source was PBMCs, collected around atezolizumab (anti-PD-L1) treatment. The CDR3 reads CASGQATSYNSPLHF. Here the CDR3 DNA reads TGTGCCAGCGGTCAGGCGACATCCTATAATTCACCCCTCCACTTT.